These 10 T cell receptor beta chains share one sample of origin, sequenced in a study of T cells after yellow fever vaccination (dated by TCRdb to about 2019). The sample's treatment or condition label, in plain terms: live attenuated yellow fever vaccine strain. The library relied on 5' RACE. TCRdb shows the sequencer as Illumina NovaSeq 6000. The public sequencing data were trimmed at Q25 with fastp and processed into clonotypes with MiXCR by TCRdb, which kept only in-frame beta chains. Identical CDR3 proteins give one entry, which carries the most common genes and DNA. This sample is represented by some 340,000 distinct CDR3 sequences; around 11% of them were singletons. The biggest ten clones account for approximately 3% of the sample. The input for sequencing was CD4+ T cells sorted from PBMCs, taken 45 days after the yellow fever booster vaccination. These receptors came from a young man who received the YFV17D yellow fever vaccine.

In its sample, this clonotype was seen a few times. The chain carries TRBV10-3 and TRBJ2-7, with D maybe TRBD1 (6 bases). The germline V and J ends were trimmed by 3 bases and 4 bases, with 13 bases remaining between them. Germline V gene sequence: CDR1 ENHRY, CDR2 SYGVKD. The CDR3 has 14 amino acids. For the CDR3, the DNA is TGTGCCATCAGTGACGGACAGAGCTCGTACGAGCAGTACGTC. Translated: CAISDGQSSYEQYV.

CDR3: CASSEVLGANTGELFF. CDR3 nucleotides: TGTGCCAGCAGTGAAGTTCTAGGGGCAAACACCGGGGAGCTGTTTTTT. The chain couples TRBV25-1 to TRBJ2-2; D might be TRBD1 (5 bases). CDR3 size: 16 residues. The V gene lost 2 bases and the J gene lost 2 bases, with 12 bases spanning the gap. Germline V CDR1 and CDR2: MGHDK, SYGVNS.

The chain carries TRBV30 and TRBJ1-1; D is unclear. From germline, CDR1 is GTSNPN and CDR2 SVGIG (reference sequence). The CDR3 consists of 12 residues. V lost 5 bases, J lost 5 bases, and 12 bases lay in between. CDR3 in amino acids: CAWVRVGTEAFF. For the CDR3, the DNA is TGTGCCTGGGTGCGGGTAGGGACTGAAGCTTTCTTT.

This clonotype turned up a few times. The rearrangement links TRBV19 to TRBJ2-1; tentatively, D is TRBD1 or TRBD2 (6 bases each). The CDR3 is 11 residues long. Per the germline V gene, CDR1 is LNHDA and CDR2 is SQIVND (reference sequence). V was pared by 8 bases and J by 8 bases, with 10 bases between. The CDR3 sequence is CASRRGDEQFF. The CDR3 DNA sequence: TGTGCCAGTCGGAGGGGGGATGAGCAGTTCTTC.

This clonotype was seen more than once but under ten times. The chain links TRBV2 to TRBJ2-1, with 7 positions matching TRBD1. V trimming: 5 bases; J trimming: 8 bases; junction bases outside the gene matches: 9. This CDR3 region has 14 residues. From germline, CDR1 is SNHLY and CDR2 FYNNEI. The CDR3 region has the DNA TGTGCCAGCAGTTACGACCAGGGGGAGTATGAGCAGTTCTTC. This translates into CASSYDQGEYEQFF.

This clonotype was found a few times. In DNA form, the CDR3 reads TGTGCCAGCGCGGCGGGTAGGGGGCTCGAGCAGTACTTC. Translated, it gives CASAAGRGLEQYF. The rearrangement joins TRBV12-3 or TRBV12-4 to TRBJ2-7; 7 nucleotides align to TRBD1. This CDR3 contains 13 residues. Trimming cost V 8 bases and J 6 bases; bases outside gene matches: 10.

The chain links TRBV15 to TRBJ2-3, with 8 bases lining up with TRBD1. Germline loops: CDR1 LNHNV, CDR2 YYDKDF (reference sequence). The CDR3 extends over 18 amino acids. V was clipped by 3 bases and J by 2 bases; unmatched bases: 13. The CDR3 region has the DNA TGTGCCACCAGCAGGGGTTGGGGAGAGGGACAGGACACAGATACGCAGTATTTT. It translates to CATSRGWGEGQDTDTQYF. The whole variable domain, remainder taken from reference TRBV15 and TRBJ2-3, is DAMVIQNPRYQVTQFGKPVTLSCSQTLNHNVMYWYQQKSSQAPKLLFHYYDKDFNNEADTPDNFQSRRPNTSFCFLDIRSPGLGDTAMYLCATSRGWGEGQDTDTQYFGPGTRLTVL.

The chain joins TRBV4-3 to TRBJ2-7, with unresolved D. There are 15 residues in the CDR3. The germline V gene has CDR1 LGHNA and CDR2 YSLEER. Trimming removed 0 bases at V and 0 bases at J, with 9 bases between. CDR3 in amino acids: CASSQDWPSSYEQYF. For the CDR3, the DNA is TGCGCCAGCAGCCAAGATTGGCCGAGCTCCTACGAGCAGTACTTC.

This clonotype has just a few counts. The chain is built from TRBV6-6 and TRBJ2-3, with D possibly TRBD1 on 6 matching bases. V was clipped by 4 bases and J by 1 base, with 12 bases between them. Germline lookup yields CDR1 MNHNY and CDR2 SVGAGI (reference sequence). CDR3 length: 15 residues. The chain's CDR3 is CASSSQGIRTDTQYF. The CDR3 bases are TGTGCCAGCAGTTCCCAGGGGATCCGCACAGATACGCAGTATTTT.

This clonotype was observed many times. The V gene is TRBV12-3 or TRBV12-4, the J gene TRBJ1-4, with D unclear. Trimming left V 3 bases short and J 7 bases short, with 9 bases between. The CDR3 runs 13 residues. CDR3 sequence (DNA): TGTGCCAGCAGTTTCTTTGCTCGTGAAAAACTGTTTTTT. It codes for CASSFFAREKLFF.